This T cell receptor beta chain was observed in a study of immune evolution from preneoplasia to lung adenocarcinoma. Germline V gene sequence: CDR1 SQVTM, CDR2 ANQGSEA. This CDR3 is built from 13 residues. The trim removed 3 bases at V and 4 bases at J, leaving 3 bases unmatched. This clone has just a few counts. Using immunoSEQ multiplex PCR, the repertoire was profiled, and TCRdb retains in-frame clones only, with some absent. The table has 11,000 to 15,000 clones, roughly 80% seen once. This TCR came from a person between 65 and 79 years old with lung adenocarcinoma. The sequenced sample consisted of FFPE minimally invasive lung adenocarcinoma tissue. The rearrangement uses TRBV29-1 and TRBJ2-7; TRBD1 aligns across 10 bases. CDR3 sequence reads: CSVDGQGVYEQYF. In DNA, the CDR3 is TGCAGCGTTGATGGACAGGGGGTGTACGAGCAGTACTTC.